Presented here are 7 T cell receptor beta chains from one specimen sequenced in a study of blood T cells in healthy people across ages. The authors ran a second PCR of roughly 7 to 11 cycles using a sample-barcoded 5' primer and a J-beta primer mix. In TCRdb, the 5' RACE reads were re-called with MiXCR into one record per CDR3 protein. The table shows 1,800,000 or so distinct CDR3 sequences, with roughly 43% occurring only once. Sequences were obtained from blood. The receptors shown here come from a human donor in good health.

There are a few counts of this clonotype. The chain employs TRBV20-1 and TRBJ2-7, with D possibly TRBD2 on 6 matching bases. Trimming cost V 3 bases and J 6 bases, with 15 bases left between them. There are 13 residues in the CDR3. Germline CDR1 and CDR2: DFQATT and SNEGSKA (reference sequence). CDR3 sequence reads: CSASRLATGEQYF. The DNA of the CDR3 is TGCAGTGCTAGTAGGCTAGCGACGGGCGAGCAGTACTTC.

The V and J genes are TRBV9 and TRBJ2-3; weak D call: TRBD2 (5 bases). This CDR3 spans 15 amino acids. Germline V gene sequence: CDR1 SGDLS, CDR2 YYNGEE. Between the trimmed V and J ends, which lost 4 bases and 6 bases, there was a span of 18 bases. The DNA for the CDR3 is TGTGCCAGCAGCCCTAACCTCAGAGGGTGGGATACGCAGTATTTT. It translates to CASSPNLRGWDTQYF. The whole variable domain, remainder taken from reference TRBV9 and TRBJ2-3, is DSGVTQTPKHLITATGQRVTLRCSPRSGDLSVYWYQQSLDQGLQFLIQYYNGEERAKGNILERFSAQQFPDLHSELNLSSLELGDSALYFCASSPNLRGWDTQYFGPGTRLTVL.

V is TRBV12-3 or TRBV12-4 and J is TRBJ1-5; D is unclear. V gave up 8 bases and J gave up 2 bases, with 13 bases separating them. The CDR3 sequence is 14 residues long. CDR3 protein: CASGIARGNQPQHF. The DNA of the CDR3 is TGTGCCAGCGGCATCGCTCGGGGCAATCAGCCCCAGCATTTT.

The chain joins TRBV4-2 to TRBJ2-1; 8 bases align to TRBD2. Germline CDR1 is LGHNA and CDR2 is YNFKEQ. V lost 0 bases, J lost 4 bases, and 5 bases stayed unmatched. The CDR3 extends over 16 amino acids. The CDR3 region is CASSQDWASGYNEQFF. CDR3 sequence (DNA): TGTGCCAGCAGCCAAGACTGGGCTAGCGGGTACAATGAGCAGTTCTTC.

The genes are TRBV7-2 and TRBJ2-5; possibly TRBD2 for D (6 bases). The J call is doubtful: the DNA matches TRBJ2-7 better. Germline values: CDR1 SGHTA, CDR2 FQGNSA. CDR3 length: 15 residues. The CDR3 sequence is CASSPAVGLGYEQYF. In DNA form, the CDR3 reads TGTGCCAGCAGCCCAGCCGTGGGACTTGGATACGAGCAGTACTTC.

This chain uses TRBV9 with TRBJ2-5; weak D call: TRBD1 (5 bases). The germline CDR1 and CDR2 sequences are SGDLS and YYNGEE. This CDR3 contains 15 residues. V was cut by 2 bases and J by 11 bases, with 22 bases left in between. The CDR3 DNA is TGTGCCAGCAGCGTCCTTTATGCAGGGCAGGGTGAGCAGTACTTC. Residues: CASSVLYAGQGEQYF.

This clonotype was counted between two and nine times. The V call is TRBV15, the J call TRBJ2-1; D is unclear. Germline V gives CDR1 LNHNV, CDR2 YYDKDF (reference sequence). CDR3 length equals 15 residues. V lost 3 bases and J 7 bases, leaving 16 bases between the germline ends. DNA of the CDR3: TGTGCCACCAGCAGGCCGCCGGAAGGGCCAAATGAGCAGTTCTTC. Amino acid sequence: CATSRPPEGPNEQFF.